The clone carrying this T cell receptor beta chain appeared a single time. The data stem from a study of blood T cell repertoires in COVID-19. TCRdb's table, derived via immunoSEQ multiplex PCR, lists solely in-frame clones and lacks some. Here the sample spans hundreds of thousands of clones, more than 70% being singletons. The sequence came from a man aged 25 to 45 with acute COVID-19. The sample taken for sequencing was PBMCs or T cells enriched from blood (not recorded which).

The CDR3 sequence: CSGEQGTDTQYF. CDR3 coding DNA: TGCAGCGGGGAACAGGGGACAGATACGCAGTATTTT. The genes are TRBV29-1 and TRBJ2-3, with 7 bases matching TRBD1. The CDR3 length is 12 residues. In germline, CDR1 is SQVTM, CDR2 ANQGSEA. V gave up 7 bases and J gave up 3 bases; unmatched junction bases: 4.